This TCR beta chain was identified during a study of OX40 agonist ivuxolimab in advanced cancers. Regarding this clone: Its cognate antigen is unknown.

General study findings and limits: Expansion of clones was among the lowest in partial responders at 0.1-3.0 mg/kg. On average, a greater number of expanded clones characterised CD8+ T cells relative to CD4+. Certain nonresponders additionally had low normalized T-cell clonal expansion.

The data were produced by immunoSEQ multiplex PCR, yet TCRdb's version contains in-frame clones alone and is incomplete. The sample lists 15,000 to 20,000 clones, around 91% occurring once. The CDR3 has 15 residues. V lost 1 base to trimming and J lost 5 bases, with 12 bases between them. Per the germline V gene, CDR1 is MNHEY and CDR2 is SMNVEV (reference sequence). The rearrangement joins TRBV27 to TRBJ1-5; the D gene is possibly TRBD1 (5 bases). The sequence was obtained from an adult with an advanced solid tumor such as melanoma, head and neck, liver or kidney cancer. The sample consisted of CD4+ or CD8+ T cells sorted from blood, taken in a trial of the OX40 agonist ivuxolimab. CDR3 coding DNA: TGTGCCAGCAGTTTATGGGGGAATCGCGATCAGCCCCAGCATTTT. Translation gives CASSLWGNRDQPQHF.